These 9 T cell receptor beta chains were all obtained from the same sample, sequenced in a study of tumor and adjacent non-tumor tissue in lung cancer. This sample's RNA came from whole unsorted tissue. The normal lung tissue was taken more than 3 cm from the tumor edge. The library came from three nested PCR rounds adapted from ARM-PCR protocols. TCRdb reanalysed the multiplex PCR reads using MiXCR and keeps one entry per CDR3 protein. The sample carries approximately 120,000 distinct CDR3 sequences, 50% to 70% recorded once. Sequencing was performed on distant non-tumor lung tissue. The receptors originated from a man aged 60-69 years with non-small cell lung cancer.

With regard to this clonotype: A much larger clone differs from this one at a single base, so this may be a read error. The chain links TRBV7-9 to TRBJ1-1; tentative D call: TRBD1 (5 bases). With 4 bases removed from V and 4 bases from J, the gap between germline ends came to 10 bases. Germline values: CDR1 SEHNR, CDR2 FQNEAQ (reference sequence). The CDR3 runs to 13 residues. CDR3 sequence: CASSWDGSTEAFF. DNA for the CDR3: TGTGCCAGCAGCTGGGACGGGAGCACTGAAGCTTTCTTT. Full variable domain (rest looked up from reference TRBV7-9 and TRBJ1-1): DTGVSQNPRHKITKRGQNVTFRCDPISEHNRLYWYRQTLGQGPEFLTYFQNEAQLEKSRLLSDRFSAERPKGSFSTLEIQRTEQGDSAMYLCASSWDGSTEAFFGQGTRLTVV.

As to this clonotype: A read error may account for a junction end that differs from germline. The chain links TRBV10-3 to TRBJ2-4, with 8 bases that match TRBD1. Germline V gives CDR1 ENHRY, CDR2 SYGVKD. The CDR3 sequence is 14 residues long. CDR3 DNA sequence: TGTGCCATCAGCAAGACAGGGGTGAGGGACATTCATTACTTC. As protein: CAISKTGVRDIHYF.

The chain recombines TRBV4-2 with TRBJ2-2; no definite D call. The CDR3 runs 19 residues. Germline V gives CDR1 LGHNA, CDR2 YNFKEQ. Trimming removed 0 bases from V and 7 bases from J, with 24 bases in between. The CDR3 reads CASSQDESRAPRWGGELFF. In nucleotides, the CDR3 is TGTGCCAGCAGCCAAGATGAGAGCCGGGCCCCACGGTGGGGCGGGGAGCTGTTTTTT.

Turning to this clonotype: A much more abundant neighbour one base away suggests this may be a read error. The chain uses TRBV4-1 and TRBJ1-2; TRBD1 is a possible D gene (5 bases). This CDR3 spans 16 amino acids. Germline values: CDR1 MGHRA, CDR2 YSYEKL. The CDR3, as DNA: TGCGCCAGCGGCCAAGGGGTGGACACCTCTAACTATGGCTACACCTTC. It yields the protein CASGQGVDTSNYGYTF.

V and J are TRBV6-1 and TRBJ2-7; D may be TRBD1 (6 bases). The ends were cut back, 6 bases at V and 6 bases at J, with 27 bases in the middle. Germline values: CDR1 MNHNS, CDR2 SASEGT. This CDR3 comprises 17 residues. Here the CDR3 reads CASRMGTLINNKIEQYF. For the CDR3, the DNA is TGTGCCAGCAGGATGGGGACACTCATTAACAATAAGATCGAGCAGTACTTC.

The table lists this clonotype with a count of one. This sequence may be a read error, since a much larger clone differs from it by one base. This is likely a read error, given that the CDR3 carries no conserved phenylalanine or tryptophan at its end. The chain recombines TRBV12-3 or TRBV12-4 with TRBJ2-3; D is undetermined. Trimming stripped 2 bases from V and 3 bases from J, with 6 bases between. This CDR3 contains 13 residues. For the CDR3, the DNA is TGTGCCAGCAGTTTACAGTTTACAGATACGCAGTATTCT. Translated: CASSLQFTDTQYS.

This clonotype was found a few times. Relative to the germline gene, one junction end is altered; a read error may explain this. The chain employs TRBV11-2 and TRBJ1-2; tentative D call: TRBD1 (5 bases). Germline V gene data show CDR1 as SGHAT and CDR2 as FQNNGV. CDR3 size: 14 residues. In nucleotides, the CDR3 is TGTGTCAGCAGAGCAAGTGCGGGGGTCGGTGCCTACACCTTC. This sequence encodes CVSRASAGVGAYTF.

This clonotype showed up many times. The chain recombines TRBV10-3 with TRBJ2-1; 9 nucleotides match TRBD1. V lost 4 bases and J lost 6; bases outside the gene matches: 4. CDR3 size: 14 residues. Germline values: CDR1 ENHRY, CDR2 SYGVKD. CDR3 residues: CAISVQGAINEQFF. The DNA of the CDR3 is TGTGCCATCAGTGTACAGGGGGCGATCAATGAGCAGTTCTTC.

A single count supports this clonotype. The V call is TRBV4-1, the J call TRBJ2-7; perhaps D is TRBD1 or TRBD2 (6 bases each). Germline loops: CDR1 MGHRA, CDR2 YSYEKL. This CDR3 region has 16 residues. This CDR3 is CTRSQDRGGGGNEQYF. The CDR3 DNA reads TGCACCCGCAGCCAAGATCGTGGAGGAGGGGGTAACGAGCAGTACTTC.